These T cell receptor beta chains were read from a single sample in a study of technical replicates of blood from a few donors. TCRdb keeps only in-frame clones here, not all; method: immunoSEQ multiplex PCR. The sample carries 40,000 to 65,000 clones, about 82% recorded once. Sequencing was carried out using PBMCs. These receptors all come from a human donor in good health. Some clones in this sample may be carry-over from other donors' samples. Each CDR3 is given with its conserved first and last residue. The D gene is left open where the match is weak. A row's size may be missing; if present it is once, few, many or a size class.

>NA|TRBD1|TRBJ1-2|TRBV6-6
CASSTGNYGYTF
TGTGCCAGCTCGACAGGGAACTATGGCTACACCTTC
>NA|NA|TRBJ1-2|TRBV12-5
CASGAESSGYGYTF
TGTGCTAGTGGTGCCGAGTCGTCGGGCTATGGCTACACCTTC
>NA|NA|TRBJ2-1|TRBV29-1
CSVPAQGGWEQFF
TGCAGCGTCCCGGCCCAGGGCGGATGGGAGCAGTTCTTC
>NA|NA|TRBJ2-7|TRBV11-2
CASSLAVVPYEQYF
TGTGCCAGCAGCTTAGCGGTGGTCCCCTACGAGCAGTACTTC
>once|TRBD1|TRBJ1-2|TRBV25-1
CASSAPGGGGHGYTF
TGTGCCAGCAGTGCCCCAGGGGGCGGGGGCCATGGCTACACCTTC
>NA|NA|TRBJ2-5|TRBV10-3
CAISDQGGETQYF
TGTGCCATCAGTGATCAAGGGGGAGAGACCCAGTACTTC
>NA|TRBD2|TRBJ2-5|TRBV9
CASSTTSGVETQYF
TGTGCCAGCAGCACCACTAGCGGTGTGGAGACCCAGTACTTC
>NA|TRBD2|TRBJ2-3|TRBV9
CASSPPGLMSPSQYF
TGTGCCAGCAGCCCCCCGGGACTAATGTCCCCCTCGCAGTATTTT
>few|TRBD1|TRBJ1-2|TRBV5-1
CASSLTADRGSGYTF
TGCGCCAGCAGCCTCACCGCCGACAGGGGGTCGGGCTACACCTTC
>NA|NA|TRBJ1-2|TRBV4-3
CASSQEADRARYGYTF
TGCGCCAGCAGCCAAGAAGCGGATCGAGCCCGTTATGGCTACACCTTC
>NA|TRBD1|TRBJ2-6|TRBV6-4
CATTQGAPGANVLTF
TGTGCCACGACGCAGGGGGCGCCTGGGGCCAACGTCCTGACTTTC
>few|NA|TRBJ1-1|TRBV7-3
CASSRESNTEAFF
TGTGCCAGCAGTCGGGAGTCGAACACTGAAGCTTTCTTT
>NA|TRBD1|TRBJ1-4|TRBV4-1
CASSQGGQGNEKLFF
TGCGCCAGCAGCCAAGGTGGACAGGGTAATGAAAAACTGTTTTTT
>NA|NA|TRBJ2-1|TRBV7-2
CASSSRGTASYNEQFF
TGTGCCAGCAGCTCGCGCGGGACGGCCTCCTACAATGAGCAGTTCTTC
>NA|NA|TRBJ2-1|TRBV7-3
CASSLRGERLGEQFF
TGTGCCAGCAGCTTAAGGGGGGAGAGGTTGGGTGAGCAGTTCTTC
>NA|TRBD1|TRBJ2-7|TRBV7-7
CASSLGDSSYEQYF
TGTGCCAGCAGCTTAGGGGACAGCTCCTACGAGCAGTACTTC
>NA|TRBD1|TRBJ2-2|TRBV7-9
CASSSRDRLTGELFF
TGTGCCAGCAGCTCCCGGGACAGGTTGACCGGGGAGCTGTTTTTT
>NA|NA|TRBJ1-6|TRBV6-5
CASRKTGSYSPLHF
TGTGCCAGCAGGAAAACAGGGTCCTATTCACCCCTCCACTTT
>NA|TRBD1|TRBJ1-2|TRBV7-8
CASSLEGARKNYGYTF
TGTGCCAGCAGCTTAGAGGGGGCTCGGAAGAACTATGGCTACACCTTC
>NA|TRBD1|TRBJ2-7|TRBV5-1
CASSLAGTGGDEQYF
TGCGCCAGCAGCTTGGCCGGGACAGGGGGCGACGAGCAGTACTTC
>NA|NA|TRBJ2-3|TRBV11-2
CASSSGIATDTQYF
TGTGCCAGCAGCTCCGGGATTGCCACAGATACGCAGTATTTT
>NA|NA|TRBJ2-3|TRBV7-2
CASSLSGVSTDTQYF
TGTGCCAGCAGCTTATCGGGGGTTAGCACAGATACGCAGTATTTT
>NA|TRBD1|TRBJ1-5|TRBV5-8
CASSTHWDRWGQPQHF
TGTGCCAGCAGCACTCACTGGGACAGGTGGGGTCAGCCCCAGCATTTT
>NA|TRBD2|TRBJ2-7|TRBV5-1
CASSLGLAGASEQYF
TGCGCCAGCAGCTTGGGGCTAGCGGGGGCGAGCGAGCAGTACTTC
>once|NA|TRBJ1-3|TRBV10-3
CAIRPGLEGNTIYF
TGTGCCATCAGACCGGGACTGGAAGGAAACACCATATATTTT
>NA|TRBD2|TRBJ2-2|TRBV6-4
CASSEDSGGAAGELFF
TGTGCCAGCAGTGAAGATAGCGGGGGGGCCGCCGGGGAGCTGTTTTTT
>NA|TRBD2|TRBJ2-7|TRBV6-1
CASSGLAGGQSYEQYF
TGTGCCAGCAGTGGGCTAGCGGGGGGGCAATCCTACGAGCAGTACTTC
>NA|TRBD2|TRBJ2-3|TRBV4-3
CASSQDTGRAGDTQYF
TGCGCCAGCAGCCAAGATACCGGGAGGGCCGGGGATACGCAGTATTTT
>NA|NA|TRBJ2-5|TRBV7-9
CASSLTGPAQTQYF
TGTGCCAGCAGCTTGACTGGCCCCGCACAGACCCAGTACTTC
>few|TRBD1|TRBJ1-2|TRBV5-1
CASSLEGTDFLRGYTF
TGCGCCAGCAGCTTGGAAGGGACAGACTTCCTTCGGGGCTACACCTTC
>NA|NA|TRBJ1-1|TRBV19
CASSALWGGTEAFF
TGTGCCAGTAGTGCTCTTTGGGGGGGTACTGAAGCTTTCTTT
>NA|NA|TRBJ1-3|TRBV6-1
CASQDSRGRNTIYF
TGTGCCAGCCAGGACAGCCGAGGGCGAAACACCATATATTTT
>NA|NA|TRBJ1-6|TRBV19
CASSTGQPNSPLHF
TGTGCCAGTAGTACCGGACAGCCTAATTCACCCCTCCACTTT
>NA|NA|TRBJ2-7|TRBV12-5
CASGLGTGNSEQYF
TGTGCTAGTGGTTTGGGCACAGGGAACAGCGAGCAGTACTTC
>NA|NA|TRBJ2-7|TRBV28
CASSGTPTYEQYF
TGTGCCAGCTCCGGGACTCCAACCTACGAGCAGTACTTC